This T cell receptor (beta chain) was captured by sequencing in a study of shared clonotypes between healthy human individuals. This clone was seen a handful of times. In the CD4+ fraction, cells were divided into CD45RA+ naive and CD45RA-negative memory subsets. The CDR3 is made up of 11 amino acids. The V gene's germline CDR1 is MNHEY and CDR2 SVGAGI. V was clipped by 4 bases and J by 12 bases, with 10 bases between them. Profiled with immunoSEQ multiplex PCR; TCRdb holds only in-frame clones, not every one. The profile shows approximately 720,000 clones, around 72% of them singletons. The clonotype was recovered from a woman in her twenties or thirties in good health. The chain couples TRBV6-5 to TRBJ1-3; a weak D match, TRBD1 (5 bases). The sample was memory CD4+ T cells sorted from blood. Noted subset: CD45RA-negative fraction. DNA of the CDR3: TGTGCCAGCAGTTCCAACAGGTTCATATATTTT. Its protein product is CASSSNRFIYF.